This T cell receptor beta chain stems from a study of molecular identifiers for immune sequencing clone quantification. In TCRdb, the PCR reads were re-called with MiXCR into one record per CDR3 protein. The sample carries about half a million distinct CDR3 sequences, 20% to 25% recorded once. V lost 1 base and J lost 4, with 14 bases in between. Germline CDR1 and CDR2: MGHRA and YSYEKL. The CDR3 has 15 residues. Sequencing input: naive CD8+ T cells from blood, with Jurkat cell RNA spiked in. Documented subset: FACS-sorted CD8+CD4-CCR7+CD45RA+ naive T cells. The clonotype originates from a human donor in good health. Some libraries in this study had Jurkat cell RNA spiked in. The chain recombines TRBV4-1 with TRBJ2-7, with D hard to call. The DNA for the CDR3 is TGCGCCAGCAGCCAAGTTCTTGATCGGGCATACGAGCAGTACTTC. This sequence encodes CASSQVLDRAYEQYF.